This record looks at one T cell receptor (beta chain) sequence and its context. Its binding antigen is unknown. Base qualities are not at hand, and no much larger clone is one base apart. V and J lose 4 bases and 0 bases, and a span of 9 bases separates them. Taken from cysteine to phenylalanine, the CDR3 has 14 residues. The only DNA kept is the CDR3, 42 bases in frame from the first base. CDR1 and CDR2, per the germline V gene, are MNHNS and SASEGT. The source of the sample is a study of Graves' ophthalmopathy and Graves' hyperthyroidism (dated by TCRdb to the late 2010s). Describing the broader study: Peripheral blood was collected at initial diagnosis, prior to any treatment. The study used TCR beta repertoire signatures to distinguish Graves' ophthalmopathy from Graves' hyperthyroidism and to predict progression to ophthalmopathy. In total, 120 to 150 blood samples were TCR-sequenced: around 42 ophthalmopathy, some 80 hyperthyroidism and some 17 hyperthyroidism-to-ophthalmopathy patients. A discovery set of 100 patients (43 ophthalmopathy, just over 55 stable hyperthyroidism) was enrolled to explore V-J signatures distinguishing ophthalmopathy from hyperthyroidism. The independent validation cohort included 20 or so hyperthyroidism patients plus 17 patients who later progressed from hyperthyroidism to ophthalmopathy. In roughly 6 hyperthyroidism patients, T-cell repertoires of thyroid tissue and blood were compared. Following sample collection, hyperthyroidism patients were given methimazole at a starting dose of 30 mg daily, and ophthalmopathy patients were given high-dose intravenous methylprednisolone. The roughly 100 discovery patients were randomly split 7:3 into training and test sets. What the authors observed across the whole study: In validation, the model predicted ophthalmopathy progression with more than 70% sensitivity and around 72% specificity; some 13 predicted patients were CT-confirmed with GO in a median of about 6.1 months. Most expanded thyroid clonotypes with a frequency above 0.001 also appeared in blood, which suggests that blood repertoires may reflect the immune response in the thyroid. Sample size was not predetermined statistically, and investigators were not blinded to group allocation. In cross-validation, the 13-signature model distinguished ophthalmopathy from stable hyperthyroidism with about 89% sensitivity and approximately 81% specificity, while in the test set the corresponding values were about 80% and 75%.

Ophthalmopathy patients had moderately to severely active disease, Clinical Activity Score of at least 3, NOSPECS grade of at least 4, and disease duration under 3 months. Patients with other autoimmune diseases, uncontrolled infections, pregnancy or lactation were excluded from the study. Diagnosis was based on clinical symptoms, serum thyroxine, TRAb, thyroid ultrasound and orbital computed tomography. PBMCs were isolated from 7.5 to 10 ml of fresh peripheral blood by Ficoll-Paque density gradient centrifugation. Total RNA was extracted using Trizol reagent, and RNA quality was checked on an Agilent 2100 Bioanalyzer. For repertoire sequencing, TCR beta CDR3 regions were amplified from RNA transcripts. HTBI primers and the Qiagen OneStep RT-PCR kit were used in a first-round RT-PCR, which was followed by a second-round multiplex PCR, size selection and purification. Libraries were sequenced on an Illumina HiSeq2000 using paired-end 100 bp reads. The original pipeline was this. Reads were processed with SOAPnuke, discarding reads with adapters, uncalled bases, mean Phred below 15, or no exact constant-primer or identifier match. COPE v1.2.5 was used to merge the high-quality paired reads. Clonotypes were defined as unique nucleotide sequences and were aligned to IMGT TRB V, D and J references using MiTCR v1.1. Only V-J combinations with frequency above 0.0001 were analysed, covering approximately 99% of repertoires. For each V-J combination, a TCR clonal expansion and chaos score was defined as the ratio of F50 clonal expansion to chaos observed in the TCRdist matrix. Welch's t-statistics and random forest were used to reduce features to about a dozen V-J combinations, which were fed into a naive Bayes classifier. The similarity between thyroid and blood repertoires was quantified using the Morisita-Horn index. TCRdb itself trimmed the public reads at Q25 with fastp, ran MiXCR and retained productive beta chains. Rows with one shared CDR3 protein collapse into an entry with the most common genes and DNA. It is TCRdb's table, rather than the study itself, that gives the V and J calls and clone size. This sample lists under 250,000 distinct CDR3 sequences; roughly 29% were detected once. The top ten clonotypes cover about 9.1% of the sample.

The chain joins TRBV6-1 to TRBJ1-2; TRBD1 is perhaps the D gene, given 5 matching bases. This clonotype was sampled from a man aged 50-59 years with Graves' ophthalmopathy. Donor details come from another sample of the same person, matched by shared clones. Sequenced material: peripheral blood. The bases are TGTGCCAGCAGTGGAAGGGGACCTAACTATGGCTACACCTTC. Its protein product is CASSGRGPNYGYTF.